The T cell receptor beta chain under discussion was sequenced for a study of T cells in Graves' hyperthyroidism and ophthalmopathy. It was RNA transcripts that yielded the amplified TCR beta CDR3 regions. TCR CDR3 underwent first-round RT-PCR with the HTBI primer set. A single record per CDR3 protein comes from TCRdb applying MiXCR to the multiplex PCR reads. The sample has 300,000 to 450,000 distinct CDR3 sequences, about a sixth seen once. J was trimmed by 4 bases and V by 5 bases; bases with no gene match: 4. The CDR3 totals 15 residues. In germline, CDR1 is MNHEY, CDR2 SMNVEV (reference sequence). Study-level findings and limits: Blood held most thyroid clonotypes expanded above 0.001 frequency. For ophthalmopathy, model prediction preceded onset by a median 6.5 months.

Uncontrolled infection, other autoimmune disease, pregnancy or lactation disqualified patients from enrolment. This clonotype was found many times. Its matching antigen is unknown. This clonotype originated in a woman aged 40 to 49 with Graves' ophthalmopathy. The chain is built from TRBV27 and TRBJ1-3; 11 bases match TRBD1. Sequenced sample: blood. CDR3 in amino acids: CASSAGTGGGNTIYF. CDR3 bases: TGTGCCAGCAGTGCCGGGACAGGGGGAGGAAACACCATATATTTT.